A single sample is the source of the 27 T cell receptor beta chains below, sequenced in a study of T cells after yellow fever vaccination. From the 5' RACE reads, TCRdb called clonotypes with MiXCR, one entry per CDR3 protein. The sample has about 340,000 distinct CDR3 sequences; approximately 12% are singletons. The source material was CD4+ T cells sorted from PBMCs, sampled 15 days after the yellow fever booster vaccination. The receptors here all came from a man aged 18 to 35 who received the YFV17D yellow fever vaccine.

This clonotype was observed a few times. V gene TRBV29-1 combines with J gene TRBJ2-1; weak D call: TRBD2 (5 bases). Germline loops: CDR1 SQVTM, CDR2 ANQGSEA. Deletions cut 4 bases from V and 0 bases from J, with 13 bases between. The CDR3 spans 15 residues. CDR3 sequence: CSVGSLAGSYNEQFF. DNA of the CDR3: TGCAGCGTTGGGAGCCTGGCGGGCTCCTACAATGAGCAGTTCTTC.

This clonotype was detected ten times or more. This chain connects TRBV6-2 or TRBV6-3 to TRBJ2-1; 11 nucleotides line up with TRBD2. The CDR3 is 17 residues long. Germline V CDR1 and CDR2: MNHEY, SVGEGT. Trimming cost V 2 bases and J 3 bases; bases outside gene matches: 6. The CDR3 region is CASSYTLLAGDYNEQFF. CDR3 bases: TGTGCCAGCAGTTACACCCTACTAGCGGGGGACTACAATGAGCAGTTCTTC.

About this clonotype: Germline is not matched at one junction end, which may reflect a read error. This sequence joins TRBV7-2 and TRBJ2-1; 9 nucleotides align to TRBD2. In germline, CDR1 is SGHTA, CDR2 FQGNSA. The CDR3 sequence is 14 residues long. As DNA, the CDR3 is TGTGCCAGCAGCTTAGATCGGCGGGGGGGACAATGGGTCTTC. Translation: CASSLDRRGGQWVF. Variable domain in full (rest from reference TRBV7-2 and TRBJ2-1): GAGVSQSPSNKVTEKGKDVELRCDPISGHTALYWYRQSLGQGLEFLIYFQGNSAPDKSGLPSDRFSAERTGGSVSTLTIQRTQQEDSAVYLCASSLDRRGGQWVFGPGTRLTVL.

This clonotype was counted a few times. The chain couples TRBV10-1 to TRBJ2-2; TRBD1 matches at 7 bases. After removal of 8 bases from V and 0 bases from J, the junction contained 3 bases not matched to a gene. The CDR3 is 14 residues long. Per germline, CDR1 WNHNN and CDR2 SYGVQD (reference sequence). The CDR3 nucleotides are TGCGCCAGCGGGGACAGCGCGAACACCGGGGAGCTGTTTTTT. Amino acids: CASGDSANTGELFF.

This clonotype was counted at least ten times. This chain links TRBV5-1 with TRBJ1-4; 8 nucleotides align to TRBD1. CDR1 SGHRS and CDR2 YFSETQ come from the germline V gene. V was pared by 4 bases and J by 5 bases, with 4 bases of the junction left unmatched. The CDR3 extends over 14 amino acids. The CDR3 region is CASSRDRGNEKLFF. The CDR3 DNA follows: TGCGCCAGCAGCCGCGACAGGGGAAATGAAAAACTGTTTTTT.

This clonotype was seen a few times. This chain connects TRBV20-1 to TRBJ1-1; possibly TRBD1 for D (6 bases). CDR1 is DFQATT, CDR2 SNEGSKA, per germline (reference sequence). V lost 3 bases, J lost 0 bases, and 8 bases lay in between. The CDR3 has 13 residues. In DNA, the CDR3 is TGCAGTGCTAGCCGGGGGCTGAACACTGAAGCTTTCTTT. As protein: CSASRGLNTEAFF.

This clonotype has more than one count but fewer than ten. The rearrangement links TRBV3-1 to TRBJ2-1; D is ambiguous. Germline lookup yields CDR1 LGHDT and CDR2 YNNKEL (reference sequence). The CDR3 totals 16 residues. V was cut by 1 base and J by 0 bases, with 10 bases left in between. The CDR3 loop is CASSQVGASSYNEQFF. CDR3 nucleotide sequence: TGTGCCAGCAGCCAAGTAGGCGCCAGCTCCTACAATGAGCAGTTCTTC.

This sequence joins TRBV10-3 and TRBJ1-1, with unresolved D. V lost 8 bases to trimming and J lost 0 bases, with 10 bases between them. This CDR3 contains 13 residues. Germline V gene sequence: CDR1 ENHRY, CDR2 SYGVKD. DNA of the CDR3: TGTGCCATCGGCTCACAGATGAACACTGAAGCTTTCTTT. As protein: CAIGSQMNTEAFF.

This chain uses TRBV7-9 with TRBJ2-3, with D possibly being TRBD2 (5 bases). Germline V gene sequence: CDR1 SEHNR, CDR2 FQNEAQ (reference sequence). Trimming left V 3 bases short and J 6 bases short, with 10 bases between. The CDR3 has 13 amino acids. The CDR3 DNA reads TGTGCCAGCAGCTTTAGCGACTGGGATACGCAGTATTTT. Its protein is CASSFSDWDTQYF.

This clonotype was seen more than once but under ten times. The chain carries TRBV25-1 and TRBJ2-3; 10 bases map to TRBD1. CDR1 and CDR2 (germline): MGHDK, SYGVNS. The CDR3 loop spans 16 amino acids. J was trimmed by 4 bases and V by 1 base; bases with no gene match: 5. For the CDR3, the DNA is TGTGCCAGCAGTGAATTAGGGACAGGGGTTGCAGATACGCAGTATTTT. As protein: CASSELGTGVADTQYF. Complete variable domain (other parts from reference TRBV25-1 and TRBJ2-3): EADIYQTPRYLVIGTGKKITLECSQTMGHDKMYWYQQDPGMELHLIHYSYGVNSTEKGDLSSESTVSRIRTEHFPLTLESARPSHTSQYLCASSELGTGVADTQYFGPGTRLTVL.

The rearrangement joins TRBV6-2 or TRBV6-3 to TRBJ1-2, with 10 nucleotides matching TRBD1. Germline trimming cut 8 bases from V and 4 bases from J; bases unmatched to any gene: 7. Germline V gives CDR1 MNHEY, CDR2 SVGEGT. This CDR3 region has 14 residues. Written as DNA, the CDR3 is TGTGCCAGCCGGAGGGACAGGGGTACCTATGGCTACACCTTC. The encoded protein is CASRRDRGTYGYTF.

The V call is TRBV4-2, the J call TRBJ2-2, with 7 bases fitting TRBD1. Germline CDR1 LGHNA, CDR2 YNFKEQ. Trimming at V came to 4 bases and at J to 0 bases, leaving 2 bases not matched to a gene. There are 15 residues in the CDR3. CDR3: CASSPQGSNTGELFF. The CDR3 DNA is TGTGCCAGCAGCCCACAGGGGTCGAACACCGGGGAGCTGTTTTTT.

This sequence joins TRBV19 and TRBJ1-1; TRBD1 aligns across 8 bases. The CDR3 runs 14 residues. Germline lookup yields CDR1 LNHDA and CDR2 SQIVND (reference sequence). The trim removed 3 bases at V and 6 bases at J, leaving 6 bases unmatched. In nucleotides, the CDR3 is TGTGCCAGTAGTATTGACAGGGGTTGGCCTGAAGCTTTCTTT. The encoded protein is CASSIDRGWPEAFF.

This clonotype was seen a few times. The V call is TRBV6-2 or TRBV6-3, the J call TRBJ2-2; tentative D call: TRBD2 (6 bases). Trimming removed 7 bases at V and 6 bases at J, with 12 bases between. This CDR3 is built from 13 residues. From germline, CDR1 is MNHEY and CDR2 SVGEGT. The CDR3 sequence is CASTWGVAGELFF. The DNA for the CDR3 is TGTGCCAGCACCTGGGGGGTAGCCGGGGAGCTGTTTTTT.

The genes are TRBV11-2 and TRBJ1-1; no definite D call. The CDR3 contains 15 residues. Germline CDR1 SGHAT, CDR2 FQNNGV. Between the trimmed V and J ends, which lost 5 bases and 1 base, there was a span of 14 bases. CDR3 amino acids: CASSHPETANTEAFF. DNA for the CDR3: TGTGCCAGCAGCCACCCGGAAACTGCGAACACTGAAGCTTTCTTT.

CDR3: CASSLWSKDTQYF. CDR3 bases: TGTGCCAGCAGCTTATGGTCAAAAGATACGCAGTATTTT. This rearrangement joins TRBV7-3 to TRBJ2-3; D gene ambiguous. The V gene lost 2 bases and the J gene lost 5 bases, with 8 bases spanning the gap. Germline V gives CDR1 SGHTA, CDR2 FQGTGA. CDR3 size: 13 residues. The full variable domain, in which reference TRBV7-3 and TRBJ2-3 provide the parts outside the CDR3, is GAGVSQTPSNKVTEKGKYVELRCDPISGHTALYWYRQSLGQGPEFLIYFQGTGAADDSGLPNDRFFAVRPEGSVSTLKIQRTERGDSAVYLCASSLWSKDTQYFGPGTRLTVL.

The chain carries TRBV6-2 or TRBV6-3 and TRBJ2-7; 7 bases match TRBD2. Germline V gene sequence: CDR1 MNHEY, CDR2 SVGEGT. V trimming: 11 bases; J trimming: 2 bases; junction bases outside the gene matches: 12. The CDR3 is 14 amino acids. CDR3 region: CASRGAGLTYEQYF. In nucleotides, the CDR3 is TGTGCCTCCCGTGGGGCGGGACTAACCTACGAGCAGTACTTC.

The V call is TRBV9, the J call TRBJ2-3; perhaps TRBD2 as D (5 bases). Germline V lookup: CDR1 SGDLS, CDR2 YYNGEE. The ends were cut back, 4 bases at V and 9 bases at J, with 15 bases in the middle. This CDR3 region has 13 residues. CDR3 region: CASSTPPGETQYF. DNA for the CDR3: TGTGCCAGCAGCACGCCGCCCGGGGAAACGCAGTATTTT.

This clonotype was detected many times. This rearrangement joins TRBV12-3 or TRBV12-4 to TRBJ1-6; the D gene is possibly TRBD1 (5 bases). Trimming left V 6 bases short and J 5 bases short, with 14 bases between. This CDR3 has 15 residues. The CDR3 spells CASRLWGSNNSPLHF. The DNA for the CDR3 is TGTGCCAGCAGACTCTGGGGGTCAAATAATTCACCCCTCCACTTT.

This clonotype was seen more than once but under ten times. The chain recombines TRBV4-1 with TRBJ2-1; D gene ambiguous. V lost 5 bases and J lost 0, with 11 bases in between. The CDR3 has 15 amino acids. Germline loops: CDR1 MGHRA, CDR2 YSYEKL. CDR3 DNA sequence: TGCGCCAGCAGCTCTCGACTCAACTCCTACAATGAGCAGTTCTTC. Translating it yields CASSSRLNSYNEQFF.

The V call is TRBV12-3 or TRBV12-4, the J call TRBJ1-6, with a tentative D call TRBD1 (6 bases). Trimming removed 2 bases from V and 10 bases from J, with 15 bases in between. This CDR3 region has 15 residues. Written as DNA, the CDR3 is TGTGCCAGCAGTTTACGGGGGGCGTGGGGATCACCCCTCCACTTT. Translated, it gives CASSLRGAWGSPLHF.

The gene calls are TRBV7-2 and TRBJ2-2, with 8 bases identical to TRBD1. This CDR3 has 15 amino acids. Trimming took 5 bases from V and 5 from J; bases not matched to a gene: 7. The germline V gene has CDR1 SGHTA and CDR2 FQGNSA. The chain's CDR3 is CASSLTGQVTGELFF. The CDR3 DNA follows: TGTGCCAGCAGCCTTACGGGACAGGTGACCGGGGAGCTGTTTTTT.

The J gene is TRBJ1-3, the V gene TRBV9; TRBD1 matches 10 bases. This CDR3 has 16 residues. Looked up from germline, CDR1 is SGDLS and CDR2 is YYNGEE. V lost 3 bases, J lost 3 bases, and 6 bases stayed unmatched. As DNA, the CDR3 is TGTGCCAGCAGCGGACAGGGGGCAGGAGGTGGAAACACCATATATTTT. The encoded protein is CASSGQGAGGGNTIYF.

The chain has TRBV29-1 and TRBJ2-5; D is uncertain. The V gene lost 4 bases and the J gene lost 2 bases, with 14 bases spanning the gap. There are 14 residues in the CDR3. Germline CDR1 and CDR2: SQVTM and ANQGSEA. DNA of the CDR3: TGCAGCGTTGTACCGGACGGTCCACAAGAGACCCAGTACTTC. Amino acid sequence: CSVVPDGPQETQYF.

This sequence joins TRBV7-2 and TRBJ1-1; D ambiguous. This CDR3 has 14 amino acids. Germline CDR1 is SGHTA and CDR2 is FQGNSA. Trimming removed 2 bases from V and 3 bases from J, with 10 bases in between. CDR3 in DNA: TGTGCCAGCAGCTTAAATAGTGGGGACACTGAAGCTTTCTTT. This codes for CASSLNSGDTEAFF.

This clonotype was recorded at least ten times. V gene TRBV7-2 combines with J gene TRBJ2-5; D is unclear. The V end lost 4 bases, the J end lost 1 base, and 13 bases lay between the germline ends. CDR3 length: 15 residues. Germline lookup yields CDR1 SGHTA and CDR2 FQGNSA. CDR3 coding DNA: TGTGCCAGCAGCTCCTGGATGACTTCCCAAGAGACCCAGTACTTC. It translates to CASSSWMTSQETQYF.

This clonotype was counted between two and nine times. The rearrangement joins TRBV14 to TRBJ2-7; no clear D. V was shortened by 2 bases and J by 2 bases, with 13 bases between the two germline ends. Germline CDR1 and CDR2: SGHDN and FVKESK. CDR3 size: 15 residues. The CDR3 loop is CASSQQFGGAYEQYF. In nucleotides, the CDR3 is TGTGCCAGCAGCCAACAATTCGGTGGGGCCTACGAGCAGTACTTC.